Listed below are T cell receptor beta chains from one sample, sequenced in a study of response to subunit inactivated influenza vaccine. TCRdb analysed the RT-PCR reads with MiXCR anew, one entry per CDR3 protein. The data contain about 540,000 distinct CDR3 sequences, roughly 25% of them singletons. These sequences were also reported in another study, on T cells expressing NK-cell markers.

The sample in question was CD4+ T cells sorted from PBMCs, obtained roughly 12 days after vaccination. Source of these receptors: a man aged 45-60 years who received an inactivated influenza vaccine. The CDR3 runs from the conserved cysteine through the conserved F or W. A D gene is named only where the DNA matches it firmly. The size of a clone is reported for some rows only, either as once, few or many, or as a class for expanded clones.

d_call	v_call	clone_size	j_call	cdr3_nt	cdr3_aa
.	TRBV5-1	.	TRBJ2-6	TGCGCCAGCAGCTTGAGAGGGGGCTCTGGGGCCAACGTCCTGACTTTC	CASSLRGGSGANVLTF
TRBD2	TRBV7-8	few	TRBJ2-7	TGTGCCAGCAGCTTTAGACTAGCACGCGAGCAGTACTTC	CASSFRLAREQYF
.	TRBV6-1	few	TRBJ2-1	TGTGCCAGCAGTGAAGGACTTCTCAATGAGCAGTTCTTC	CASSEGLLNEQFF
TRBD1	TRBV6-2/TRBV6-3	few	TRBJ2-7	TGTGCCAGCAGTCTCCGGGACAGGTACGGCGAGCAGTACTTC	CASSLRDRYGEQYF
TRBD2	TRBV20-1	.	TRBJ2-1	TGCAGTGCAATAGGGGGCCCGGCCGGGACTAGCGGTCTGAGCTCCTACAATGAGCAGTTCTTC	CSAIGGPAGTSGLSSYNEQFF
.	TRBV29-1	few	TRBJ1-1	TGCAGCGCCCCGAGGGGGGGGAACACTGAAGCTTTCTTT	CSAPRGGNTEAFF
TRBD2	TRBV9	.	TRBJ2-1	TGTGCCAGCAGCGCCTTGGGGACTAGCGTACGTGAGCAGTTCTTC	CASSALGTSVREQFF
TRBD2	TRBV5-1	.	TRBJ2-5	TGCGCCAGCAGACCGGGACTAGCGGGCCAAGAGACCCAGTACTTC	CASRPGLAGQETQYF
TRBD1	TRBV7-2	.	TRBJ1-2	TGTGCCAGCAGCTTAGGACAGGGAGGTGGCTATGGCTACACCTTC	CASSLGQGGGYGYTF
.	TRBV6-2/TRBV6-3	few	TRBJ2-7	TGTGCCAGCAGTTACCCGAGTTCGCTCTACGAGCAGTACTTC	CASSYPSSLYEQYF
.	TRBV5-1	.	TRBJ1-2	TGCGCCAGCAGGAAATACAGGGAAGCTAACTATGGCTACACCTTC	CASRKYREANYGYTF
TRBD1	TRBV18	many	TRBJ2-3	TGTGCCAGCTCACCACGCATGGGACAGATTTTCACAGATACGCAGTATTTT	CASSPRMGQIFTDTQYF
TRBD1	TRBV5-1	.	TRBJ1-1	TGCGCCAGCAGCACCACAGGGGTGAACACTGAAGCTTTCTTT	CASSTTGVNTEAFF
.	TRBV24-1	.	TRBJ2-5	TGTGCCACCAGCGACAGGACCCAAGAGACCCAGTACTTC	CATSDRTQETQYF
.	TRBV6-2/TRBV6-3	few	TRBJ1-1	TGTGCCAGCAGACTGGGCACTGAAGCTTTCTTT	CASRLGTEAFF
TRBD2	TRBV20-1	.	TRBJ2-1	TGCAGTGTTAGTAAGACTAGCGGGGGTGAGCAGTTCTTC	CSVSKTSGGEQFF
TRBD2	TRBV5-1	few	TRBJ2-7	TGCGCCAGCAGCTTCTTAGCGGGGTCGACCTACGAGCAGTACTTC	CASSFLAGSTYEQYF
.	TRBV20-1	.	TRBJ1-5	TGCAGTGCTAGTGGAGGAGGGAGCAATCAGCCCCAGCATTTT	CSASGGGSNQPQHF
.	TRBV13	many	TRBJ1-2	TGTGCCAGCAGCCCGGCATGGACGGAAAAAGACTATGGCTACACCTTC	CASSPAWTEKDYGYTF
TRBD1	TRBV20-1	once	TRBJ2-5	TGCAGTGCTCGGGTGGGGACAGCCCAAGAGACCCAGTACTTC	CSARVGTAQETQYF
TRBD1	TRBV6-2/TRBV6-3	.	TRBJ1-6	TGTGCCAGCAAGAAGACAGGGTCGAATTCACCCCTCCACTTT	CASKKTGSNSPLHF
TRBD2	TRBV20-1	.	TRBJ2-3	TGCAGTGCTAGCCTCCCAGCGGGGAACACAGATACGCAGTATTTT	CSASLPAGNTDTQYF
TRBD2	TRBV7-2	.	TRBJ2-7	TGTGCCAGCAGCGAGAAGCGGGGGGATTCTAAATCCTACGAGCAGTACTTC	CASSEKRGDSKSYEQYF
TRBD1	TRBV29-1	.	TRBJ2-7	TGCAGCGTCGGACAGGGGGGGTACGAGCAGTACTTC	CSVGQGGYEQYF
.	TRBV5-1	few	TRBJ2-5	TGCGCCAGCAGCTTGGGGGACCTAGCACTTCAAGAGACCCAGTACTTC	CASSLGDLALQETQYF
TRBD1	TRBV6-5	few	TRBJ2-6	TGTGCCAGCAGTTACCGCAGGGGACAGGTGTACTCTGGGGCCAACGTCCTGACTTTC	CASSYRRGQVYSGANVLTF
TRBD1	TRBV20-1	few	TRBJ2-5	TGCAGTGCCCTGAGGGACAGCCAAGAGACCCAGTACTTC	CSALRDSQETQYF
.	TRBV20-1	.	TRBJ2-7	TGCAGTGCTTCTAAAGGGACGGTCGAAAACGAGCAGTACTTC	CSASKGTVENEQYF